This TCR beta chain was captured in a study of cytomegalovirus exposure and HLA in healthy donors. Study-level results: Researchers reported from a later analysis that most CMV-associated TCR beta chains appeared HLA-restricted.

The CDR3 consists of 13 residues. Germline trimming cut 6 bases from V and 5 bases from J; bases unmatched to any gene: 5. Germline assignment: CDR1 WSHSY and CDR2 SAAADI. A note on this clone: The antigen is unknown.

The PCR was carried out with 60 Vbeta primers and 13 Jbeta primers. Method: immunoSEQ multiplex PCR; TCRdb's copy keeps in-frame clones and lacks some. The sample records 100,000 to 150,000 clones, approximately 80% being singletons. V gene TRBV10-2 combines with J gene TRBJ1-1, with 8 bases that match TRBD1. The receptor was derived from a woman in her thirties or forties in good health and CMV-seropositive. Sequenced: PBMCs. The CDR3 DNA follows: TGCGCCAGCAGATCGGACAGGGTTACTGAAGCTTTCTTT. Translating it yields CASRSDRVTEAFF.